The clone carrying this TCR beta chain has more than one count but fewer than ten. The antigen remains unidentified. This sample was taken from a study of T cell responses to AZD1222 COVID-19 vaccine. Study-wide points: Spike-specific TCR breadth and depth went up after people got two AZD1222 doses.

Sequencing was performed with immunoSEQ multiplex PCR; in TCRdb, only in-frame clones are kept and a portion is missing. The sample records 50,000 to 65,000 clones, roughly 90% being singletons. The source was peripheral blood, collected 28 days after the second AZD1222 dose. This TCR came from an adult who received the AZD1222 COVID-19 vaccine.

The CDR3 coding sequence is TGTGCCAGCAGCCCGGACGGTTCCTACGAGCAGTACTTC. The encoded protein is CASSPDGSYEQYF. The chain employs TRBV7-7 and TRBJ2-7; D is uncertain. This CDR3 comprises 13 residues. Trimming pared 5 bases from V and 1 base from J, leaving 9 bases between. Germline assignment: CDR1 SSHAT and CDR2 FNYEAQ (reference sequence).